This T cell receptor (beta chain) was retrieved from a study of blood T cell repertoires in COVID-19. The CDR3 has 14 amino acids. CDR1 is SGHAT and CDR2 is FQNNGV in the germline V gene. The method was immunoSEQ multiplex PCR; TCRdb's version includes in-frame clones alone and lacks a portion of them. The sample contains more than 250,000 clones, approximately 88% of which appear only once. This TCR was sampled from a woman aged 40 to 49 with acute COVID-19. The V and J genes are TRBV11-2 and TRBJ1-2; a weak D match, TRBD1 (6 bases). The sample comprised PBMCs or T cells enriched from blood (not recorded which). CDR3 residues: CALTRGPTDYGYTF. The CDR3 DNA follows: TGTGCTCTAACCAGGGGTCCCACCGACTATGGCTACACCTTC.